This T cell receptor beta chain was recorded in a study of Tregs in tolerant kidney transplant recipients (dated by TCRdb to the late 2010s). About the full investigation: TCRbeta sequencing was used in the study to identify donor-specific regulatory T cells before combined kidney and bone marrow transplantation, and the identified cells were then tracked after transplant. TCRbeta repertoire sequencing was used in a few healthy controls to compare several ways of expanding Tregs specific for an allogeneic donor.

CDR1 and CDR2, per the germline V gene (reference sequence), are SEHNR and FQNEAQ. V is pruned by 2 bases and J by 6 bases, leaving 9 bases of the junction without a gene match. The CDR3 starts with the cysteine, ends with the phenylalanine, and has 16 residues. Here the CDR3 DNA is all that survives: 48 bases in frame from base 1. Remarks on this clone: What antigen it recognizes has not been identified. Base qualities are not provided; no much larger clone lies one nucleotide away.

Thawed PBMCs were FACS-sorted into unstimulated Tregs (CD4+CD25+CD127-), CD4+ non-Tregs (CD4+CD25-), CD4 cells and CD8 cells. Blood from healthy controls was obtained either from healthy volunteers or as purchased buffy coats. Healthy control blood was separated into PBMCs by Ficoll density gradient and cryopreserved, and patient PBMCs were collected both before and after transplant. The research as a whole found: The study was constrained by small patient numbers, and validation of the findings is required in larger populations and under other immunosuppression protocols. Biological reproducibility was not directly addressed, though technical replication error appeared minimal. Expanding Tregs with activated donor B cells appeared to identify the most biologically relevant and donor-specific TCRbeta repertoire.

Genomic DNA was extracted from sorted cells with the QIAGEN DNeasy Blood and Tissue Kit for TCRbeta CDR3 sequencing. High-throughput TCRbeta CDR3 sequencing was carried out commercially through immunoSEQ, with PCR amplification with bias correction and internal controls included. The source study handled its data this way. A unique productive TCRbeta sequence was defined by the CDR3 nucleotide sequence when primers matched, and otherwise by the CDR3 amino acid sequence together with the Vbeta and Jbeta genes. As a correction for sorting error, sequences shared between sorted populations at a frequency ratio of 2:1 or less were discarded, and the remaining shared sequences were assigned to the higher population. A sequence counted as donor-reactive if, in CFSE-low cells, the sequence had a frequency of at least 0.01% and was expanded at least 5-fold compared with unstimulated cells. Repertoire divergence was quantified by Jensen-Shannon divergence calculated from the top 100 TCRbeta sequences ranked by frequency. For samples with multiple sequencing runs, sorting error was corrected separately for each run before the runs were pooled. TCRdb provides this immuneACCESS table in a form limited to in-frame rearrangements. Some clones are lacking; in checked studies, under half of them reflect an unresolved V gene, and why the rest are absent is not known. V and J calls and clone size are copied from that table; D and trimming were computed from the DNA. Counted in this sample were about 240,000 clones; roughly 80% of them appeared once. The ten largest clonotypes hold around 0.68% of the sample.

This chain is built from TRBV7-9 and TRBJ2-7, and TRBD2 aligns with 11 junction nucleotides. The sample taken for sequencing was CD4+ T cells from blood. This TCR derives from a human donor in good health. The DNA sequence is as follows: TGTGCCAGCAGCTTAAAACGTCCCGGGACTAGCGGCGAGCAGTACTTC. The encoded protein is CASSLKRPGTSGEQYF.